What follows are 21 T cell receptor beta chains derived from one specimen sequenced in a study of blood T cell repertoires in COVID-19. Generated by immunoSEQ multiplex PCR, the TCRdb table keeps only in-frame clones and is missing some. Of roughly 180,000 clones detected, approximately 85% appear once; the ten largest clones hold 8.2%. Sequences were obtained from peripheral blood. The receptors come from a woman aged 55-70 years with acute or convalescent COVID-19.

The chain's CDR3 is CASTTVRDTEAFF. CDR3 bases: TGTGCCAGTACCACAGTGAGGGACACTGAAGCTTTCTTT. The chain carries TRBV19 and TRBJ1-1, with D unclear. Germline V gene sequence: CDR1 LNHDA, CDR2 SQIVND (reference sequence). V was trimmed by 7 bases and J by 3 bases, leaving 12 bases between them. The CDR3 has 13 amino acids.

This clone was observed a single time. The CDR3 DNA reads as TGCGCCAGCAGCCAAGTTCAACAGGGGGACGGGGAGCTGTTTTTT. This gives the protein CASSQVQQGDGELFF. The gene calls are TRBV4-1 and TRBJ2-2, with 8 bases that match TRBD1. CDR1 and CDR2 from the germline V gene are MGHRA and YSYEKL. CDR3 length equals 15 residues. V was pared by 1 base and J by 7 bases, with 5 bases of the junction left unmatched.

CDR3 loop: CATLGLRTVGSGANVLTF. The CDR3 region has the DNA TGTGCCACCTTAGGCCTGAGGACAGTCGGCTCTGGGGCCAACGTCCTGACTTTC. The rearrangement joins TRBV28 to TRBJ2-6; possibly TRBD1 for D (6 bases). CDR3 length: 18 residues. Germline V gives CDR1 MDHEN, CDR2 SYDVKM. Between the trimmed V and J ends, which lost 10 bases and 0 bases, there was a span of 22 bases.

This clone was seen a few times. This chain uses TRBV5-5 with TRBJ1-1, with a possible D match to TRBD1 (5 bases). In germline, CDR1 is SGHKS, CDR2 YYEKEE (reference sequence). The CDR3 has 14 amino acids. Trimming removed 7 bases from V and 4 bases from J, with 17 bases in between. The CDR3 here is CASARVVGGTEAFF. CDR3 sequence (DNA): TGTGCCAGCGCCCGAGTGGTCGGGGGCACTGAAGCTTTCTTT.

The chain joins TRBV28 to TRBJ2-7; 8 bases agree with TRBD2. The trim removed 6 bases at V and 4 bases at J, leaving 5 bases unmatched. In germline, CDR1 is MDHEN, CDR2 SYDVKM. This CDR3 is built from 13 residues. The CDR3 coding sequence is TGTGCCAGCAGACGGACTAGCAGGTACGAGCAGTACTTC. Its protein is CASRRTSRYEQYF.

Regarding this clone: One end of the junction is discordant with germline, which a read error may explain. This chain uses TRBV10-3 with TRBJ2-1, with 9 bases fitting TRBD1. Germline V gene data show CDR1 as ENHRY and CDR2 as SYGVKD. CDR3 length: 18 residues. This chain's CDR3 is CAISQSPGQGRSYNEQFF. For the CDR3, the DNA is TGTGCCATCAGTCAGTCACCGGGACAGGGAAGGTCCTACAATGAGCAGTTCTTC.

CDR3 sequence reads: CASSTRGVFNYGYTF. CDR3 DNA: TGTGCCAGCAGTACCCGAGGAGTCTTTAACTATGGCTACACCTTC. J is TRBJ1-2 and V is TRBV28; no reliable D call. Trimming took 5 bases from V and 1 from J, leaving 14 bases between them. Per the germline V gene, CDR1 is MDHEN and CDR2 is SYDVKM. CDR3 length equals 15 residues.

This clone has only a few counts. As DNA, the CDR3 is TGTGCCAGCAGCTTAGCGACAGGGGAAGGAGATGGCTACACCTTC. This gives the protein CASSLATGEGDGYTF. The J gene is TRBJ1-2, the V gene TRBV7-9; 8 bases line up with TRBD1. Germline CDR1 reads SEHNR; CDR2 reads FQNEAQ (reference sequence). The CDR3 spans 15 residues. V lost 0 bases to trimming and J lost 6 bases; unmatched junction nucleotides: 6.

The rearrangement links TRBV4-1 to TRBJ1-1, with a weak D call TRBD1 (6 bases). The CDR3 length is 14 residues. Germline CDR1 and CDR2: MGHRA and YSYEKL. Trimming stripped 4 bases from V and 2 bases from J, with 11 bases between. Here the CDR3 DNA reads TGCGCCAGCAGCCCCGGACAGTCAAACACTGAAGCTTTCTTT. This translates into CASSPGQSNTEAFF.

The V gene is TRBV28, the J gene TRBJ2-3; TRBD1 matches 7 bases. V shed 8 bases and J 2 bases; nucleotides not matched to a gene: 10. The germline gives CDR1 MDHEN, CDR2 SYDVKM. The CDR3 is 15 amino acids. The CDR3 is CASEGVGQNTDTQYF. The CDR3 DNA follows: TGTGCCAGCGAAGGGGTGGGACAGAACACAGATACGCAGTATTTT.

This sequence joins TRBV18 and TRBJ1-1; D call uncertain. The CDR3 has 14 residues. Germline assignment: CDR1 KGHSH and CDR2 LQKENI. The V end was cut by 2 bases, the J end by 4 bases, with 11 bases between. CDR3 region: CASSPVISGTEAFF. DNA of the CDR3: TGTGCCAGCTCACCAGTTATTTCGGGCACTGAAGCTTTCTTT. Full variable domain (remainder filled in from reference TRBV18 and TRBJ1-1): NAGVMQNPRHLVRRRGQEARLRCSPMKGHSHVYWYRQLPEEGLKFMVYLQKENIIDESGMPKERFSAEFPKEGPSILRIQQVVRGDSAAYFCASSPVISGTEAFFGQGTRLTVV.

The CDR3 is CATSDAGLAGGRDTQYF. The CDR3 DNA is TGTGCCACCAGTGATGCGGGACTAGCGGGGGGGCGGGATACGCAGTATTTT. V and J are TRBV24-1 and TRBJ2-3, with 16 nucleotides matching TRBD2. CDR1 and CDR2 from the germline V gene are KGHDR and SFDVKD. The ends lost 3 bases at V and 6 bases at J; junction bases unmatched: 5. There are 17 residues in the CDR3.

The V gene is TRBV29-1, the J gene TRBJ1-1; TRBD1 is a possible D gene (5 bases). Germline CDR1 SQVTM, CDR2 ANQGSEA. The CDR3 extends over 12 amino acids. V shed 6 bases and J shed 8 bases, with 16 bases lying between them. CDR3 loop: CSVGLLRAEAFF. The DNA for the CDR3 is TGCAGCGTCGGGCTGCTCAGGGCCGAAGCTTTCTTT.

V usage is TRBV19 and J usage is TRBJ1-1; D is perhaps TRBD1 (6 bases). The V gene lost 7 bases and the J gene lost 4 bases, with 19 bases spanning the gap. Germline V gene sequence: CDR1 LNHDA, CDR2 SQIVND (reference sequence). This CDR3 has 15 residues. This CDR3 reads CASTSHGGASTEAFF. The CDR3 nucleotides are TGTGCCAGTACCTCCCACGGGGGGGCTAGCACTGAAGCTTTCTTT.

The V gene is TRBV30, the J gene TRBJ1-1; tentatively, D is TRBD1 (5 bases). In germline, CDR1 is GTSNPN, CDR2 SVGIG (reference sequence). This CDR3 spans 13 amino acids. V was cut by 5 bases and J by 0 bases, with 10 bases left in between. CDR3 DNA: TGTGCCTGGGAAGGGGCTTTGAACACTGAAGCTTTCTTT. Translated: CAWEGALNTEAFF.

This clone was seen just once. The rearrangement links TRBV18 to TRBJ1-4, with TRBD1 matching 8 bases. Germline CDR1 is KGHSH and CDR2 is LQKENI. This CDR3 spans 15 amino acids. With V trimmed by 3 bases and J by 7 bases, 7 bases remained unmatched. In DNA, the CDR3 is TGTGCCAGCTCACCCAGGGAGGACAGGGCTGAAAAACTGTTTTTT. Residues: CASSPREDRAEKLFF.

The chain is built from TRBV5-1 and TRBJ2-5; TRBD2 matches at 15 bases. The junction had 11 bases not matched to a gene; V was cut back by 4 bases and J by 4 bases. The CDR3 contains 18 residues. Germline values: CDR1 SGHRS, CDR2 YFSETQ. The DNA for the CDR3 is TGCGCCAGCAGCCCAAAGGGACTAGCGGGAGGTATTGCAGAGACCCAGTACTTC. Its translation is CASSPKGLAGGIAETQYF.

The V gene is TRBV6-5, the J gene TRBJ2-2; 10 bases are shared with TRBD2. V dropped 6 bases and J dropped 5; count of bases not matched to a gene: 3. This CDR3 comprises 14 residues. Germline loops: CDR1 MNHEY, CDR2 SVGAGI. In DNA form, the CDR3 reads TGTGCCAGCAGGGCTAGCGGGAGTACCGGGGAGCTGTTTTTT. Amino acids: CASRASGSTGELFF.

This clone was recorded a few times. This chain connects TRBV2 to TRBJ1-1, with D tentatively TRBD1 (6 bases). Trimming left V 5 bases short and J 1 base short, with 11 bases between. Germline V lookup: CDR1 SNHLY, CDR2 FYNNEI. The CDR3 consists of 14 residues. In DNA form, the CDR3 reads TGTGCCAGCAGTACTGGGGGCGGGAACACTGAAGCTTTCTTT. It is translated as CASSTGGGNTEAFF. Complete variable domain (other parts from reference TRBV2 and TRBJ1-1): EPEVTQTPSHQVTQMGQEVILRCVPISNHLYFYWYRQILGQKVEFLVSFYNNEISEKSEIFDDQFSVERPDGSNFTLKIRSTKLEDSAMYFCASSTGGGNTEAFFGQGTRLTVV.

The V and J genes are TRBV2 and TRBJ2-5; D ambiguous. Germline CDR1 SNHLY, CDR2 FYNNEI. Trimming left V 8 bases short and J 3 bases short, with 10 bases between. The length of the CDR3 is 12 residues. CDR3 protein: CASCYVEETQYF. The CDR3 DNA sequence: TGTGCCAGCTGCTACGTGGAAGAGACCCAGTACTTC.

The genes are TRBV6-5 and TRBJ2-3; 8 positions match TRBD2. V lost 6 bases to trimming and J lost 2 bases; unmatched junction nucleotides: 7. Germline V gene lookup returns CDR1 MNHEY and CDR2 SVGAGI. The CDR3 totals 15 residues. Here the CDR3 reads CASRPSGSNTDTQYF. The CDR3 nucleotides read TGTGCCAGCAGACCAAGCGGGAGCAACACAGATACGCAGTATTTT.